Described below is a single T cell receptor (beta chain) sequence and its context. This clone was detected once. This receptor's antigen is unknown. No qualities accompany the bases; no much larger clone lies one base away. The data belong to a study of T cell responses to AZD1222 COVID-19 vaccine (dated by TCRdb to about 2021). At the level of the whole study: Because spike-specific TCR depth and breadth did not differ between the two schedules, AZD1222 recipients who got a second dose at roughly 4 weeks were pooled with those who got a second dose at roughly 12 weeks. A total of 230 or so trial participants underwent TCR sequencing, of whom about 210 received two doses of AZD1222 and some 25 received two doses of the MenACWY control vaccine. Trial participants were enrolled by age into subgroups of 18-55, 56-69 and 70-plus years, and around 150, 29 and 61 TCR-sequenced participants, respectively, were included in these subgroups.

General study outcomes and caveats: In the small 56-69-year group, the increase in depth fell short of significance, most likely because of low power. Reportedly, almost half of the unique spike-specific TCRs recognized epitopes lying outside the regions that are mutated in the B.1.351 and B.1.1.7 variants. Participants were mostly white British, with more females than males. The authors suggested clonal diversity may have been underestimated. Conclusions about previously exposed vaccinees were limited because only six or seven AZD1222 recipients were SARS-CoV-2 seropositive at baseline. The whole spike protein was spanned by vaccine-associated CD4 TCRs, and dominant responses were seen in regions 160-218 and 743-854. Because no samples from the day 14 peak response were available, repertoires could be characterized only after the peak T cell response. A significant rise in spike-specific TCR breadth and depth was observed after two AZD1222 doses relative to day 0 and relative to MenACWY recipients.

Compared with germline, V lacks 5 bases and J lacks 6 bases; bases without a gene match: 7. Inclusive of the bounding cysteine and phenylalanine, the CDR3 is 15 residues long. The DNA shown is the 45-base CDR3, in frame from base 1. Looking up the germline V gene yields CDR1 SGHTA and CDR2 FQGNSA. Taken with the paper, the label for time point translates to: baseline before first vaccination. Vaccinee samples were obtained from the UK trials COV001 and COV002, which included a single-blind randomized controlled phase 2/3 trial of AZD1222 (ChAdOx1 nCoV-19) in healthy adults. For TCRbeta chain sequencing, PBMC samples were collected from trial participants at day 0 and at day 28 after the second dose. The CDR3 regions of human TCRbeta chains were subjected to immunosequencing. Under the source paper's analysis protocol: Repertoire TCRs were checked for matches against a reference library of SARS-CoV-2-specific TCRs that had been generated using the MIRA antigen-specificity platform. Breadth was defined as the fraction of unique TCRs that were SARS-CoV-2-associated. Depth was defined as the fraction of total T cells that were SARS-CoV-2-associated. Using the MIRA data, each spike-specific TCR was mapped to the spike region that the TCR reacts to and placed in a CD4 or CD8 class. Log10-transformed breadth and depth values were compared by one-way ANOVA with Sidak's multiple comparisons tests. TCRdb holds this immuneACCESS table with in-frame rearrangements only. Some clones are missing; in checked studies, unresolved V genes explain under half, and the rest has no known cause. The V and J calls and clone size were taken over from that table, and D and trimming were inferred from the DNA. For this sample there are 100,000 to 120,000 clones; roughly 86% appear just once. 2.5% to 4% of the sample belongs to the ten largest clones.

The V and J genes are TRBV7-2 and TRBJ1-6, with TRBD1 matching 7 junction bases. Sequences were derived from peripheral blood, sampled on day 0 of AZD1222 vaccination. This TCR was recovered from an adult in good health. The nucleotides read TGTGCCAGCAGCAGAAGGGGGCAAAGTAATTCACCCCTCCACTTT. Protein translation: CASSRRGQSNSPLHF. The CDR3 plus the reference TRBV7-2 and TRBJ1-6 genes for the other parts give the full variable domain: GAGVSQSPSNKVTEKGKDVELRCDPISGHTALYWYRQSLGQGLEFLIYFQGNSAPDKSGLPSDRFSAERTGGSVSTLTIQRTQQEDSAVYLCASSRRGQSNSPLHFGNGTRLTVT.